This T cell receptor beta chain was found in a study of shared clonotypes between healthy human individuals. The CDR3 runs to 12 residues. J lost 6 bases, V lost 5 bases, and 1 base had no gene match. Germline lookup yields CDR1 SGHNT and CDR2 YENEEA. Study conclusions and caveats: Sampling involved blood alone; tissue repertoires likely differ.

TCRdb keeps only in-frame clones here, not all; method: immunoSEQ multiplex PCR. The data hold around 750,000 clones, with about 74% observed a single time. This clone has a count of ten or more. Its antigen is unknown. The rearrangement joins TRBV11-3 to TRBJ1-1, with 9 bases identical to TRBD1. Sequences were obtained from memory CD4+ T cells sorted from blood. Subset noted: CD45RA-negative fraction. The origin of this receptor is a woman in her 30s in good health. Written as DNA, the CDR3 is TGTGCCAGCAGCGGACAGGGGTCTGAAGCTTTCTTT. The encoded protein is CASSGQGSEAFF.